Below are 7 T cell receptor beta chains sequenced from a single sample in a study of cytomegalovirus exposure and HLA in healthy donors (dated by TCRdb to the late 2010s). Preparation of the library involved the immunoSEQ multiplex PCR assay. The multiplex PCR relied on a mix of 60 forward primers for TCR Vbeta segments and 13 reverse primers for TCR Jbeta segments. TCRdb took over this immuneACCESS table, retaining in-frame rearrangements with V and J assigned. Such tables are incomplete; in checked studies, under half of the missing clones stem from an unresolved V gene, and the remainder is unexplained. Counted in this sample were hundreds of thousands of clones; almost 85% of them appeared once. The top ten clonotypes cover about 0.6% of the sample. Material: PBMCs. These receptors were obtained from a woman in her thirties or forties in good health and CMV-seronegative.

This clone was detected a few times. The V call is TRBV5-5, the J call TRBJ2-7; 9 bases are shared with TRBD1. The CDR3 has 15 amino acids. V lost 3 bases to trimming and J lost 1 base; unmatched junction nucleotides: 5. Germline V gives CDR1 SGHKS, CDR2 YYEKEE (reference sequence). The CDR3 DNA is TGTGCCAGCAGCTCAACGGGACAGGGATCCTACGAGCAGTACTTC. Residues: CASSSTGQGSYEQYF.

The rearrangement joins TRBV4-1 to TRBJ2-2, with 8 bases fitting TRBD1. The CDR3 is made up of 16 amino acids. Germline CDR1 and CDR2: MGHRA and YSYEKL. The V and J ends lost 0 bases and 4 bases, in that order; junction bases with no gene match: 4. CDR3 DNA sequence: TGCGCCAGCAGCCAAGATTCGCAGGGGGCCACCGGGGAGCTGTTTTTT. Its protein product is CASSQDSQGATGELFF.

The chain carries TRBV27 and TRBJ1-1; D may be TRBD1 (5 bases). Trimming removed 6 bases at V and 6 bases at J, with 20 bases between. CDR1 MNHEY and CDR2 SMNVEV come from the germline V gene (reference sequence). This CDR3 comprises 15 residues. CDR3 nucleotide sequence: TGTGCCAGCAGGCTTGGGGCAACCCCCCTCGCTGAAGCTTTCTTT. Its protein is CASRLGATPLAEAFF.

This clone was picked up a small number of times. The J gene is TRBJ2-4, the V gene TRBV5-1, with 7 bases lining up with TRBD2. This CDR3 region has 14 residues. Germline loops: CDR1 SGHRS, CDR2 YFSETQ. V shed 4 bases, J shed 4 bases, and the junction held 5 bases outside the gene matches. The CDR3 DNA reads TGCGCCAGCAGCCTCCGGGGAGGGAAAAACATTCAGTACTTC. It codes for CASSLRGGKNIQYF. The full variable domain, in which reference TRBV5-1 and TRBJ2-4 provide the parts outside the CDR3, is KAGVTQTPRYLIKTRGQQVTLSCSPISGHRSVSWYQQTPGQGLQFLFEYFSETQRNKGNFPGRFSGRQFSNSRSEMNVSTLELGDSALYLCASSLRGGKNIQYFGAGTRLSVL.

This sequence joins TRBV18 and TRBJ2-2; no clear D. Trimming left V 4 bases short and J 0 bases short, with 6 bases between. Looked up from germline, CDR1 is KGHSH and CDR2 is LQKENI. This CDR3 has 14 residues. The CDR3: CASSRLANTGELFF. The DNA for the CDR3 is TGTGCCAGCTCACGCCTAGCGAACACCGGGGAGCTGTTTTTT.

The count of this clone is one. CDR3 amino acids: CASSIGTESNQPQHF. CDR3 sequence (DNA): TGTGCCAGTAGTATAGGGACAGAAAGCAATCAGCCCCAGCATTTT. This chain connects TRBV19 to TRBJ1-5; D possibly corresponds to TRBD1 (6 bases). This CDR3 has 15 residues. From germline, CDR1 is LNHDA and CDR2 SQIVND (reference sequence). V lost 1 base and J lost 1, with 8 bases in between.

The V gene is TRBV28, the J gene TRBJ2-4; 8 bases line up with TRBD1. From germline, CDR1 is MDHEN and CDR2 SYDVKM. The CDR3 is 15 residues long. Unmatched junction bases numbered 3, after V lost 4 bases and J lost 1 base. CDR3 sequence: CASSSRQGAKNIQYF. The CDR3 DNA sequence: TGTGCCAGCAGTTCAAGACAGGGGGCCAAAAACATTCAGTACTTC.